Listed below are T cell receptor beta chains from one sample, sequenced in a study of identical twins. TCRdb redid the calling of the 5' RACE reads with MiXCR, one entry per CDR3 protein. This repertoire shows roughly 720,000 distinct CDR3 sequences, over 15% found once; its top ten account for roughly 14%. These data also featured in a second study, about T cells expressing NK-cell markers.

What was sequenced was PBMCs. The receptors come from a woman aged 18-29 years in good health. The CDR3 runs from the conserved cysteine through the conserved F or W. The D gene is left open where the match is weak. Clone size is stated in some rows and not others, as once, few, many or a class when expanded.

v_gene: TRBV6-2/TRBV6-3
j_gene: TRBJ1-2
d_gene: -
abundance: -
CDR3aa: CASTFVGFNRDYGYTF
CDR3nt: TGTGCCAGCACCTTCGTAGGCTTTAACAGGGACTACGGCTACACCTTC

v_gene: TRBV7-2
j_gene: TRBJ2-2
d_gene: TRBD2
abundance: -
CDR3aa: CASSFWKRESGELFF
CDR3nt: TGTGCCAGCAGCTTCTGGAAGCGGGAATCCGGGGAGCTGTTTTTT

v_gene: TRBV3-1
j_gene: TRBJ2-5
d_gene: -
abundance: -
CDR3aa: CASSPYEGETQYF
CDR3nt: TGTGCCAGCAGCCCATATGAAGGGGAGACCCAGTACTTC

v_gene: TRBV5-1
j_gene: TRBJ2-1
d_gene: TRBD2
abundance: -
CDR3aa: CASSSAHTSGGYNEQFF
CDR3nt: TGCGCCAGCAGCTCAGCCCATACTAGCGGGGGGTACAATGAGCAGTTCTTC

v_gene: TRBV20-1
j_gene: TRBJ2-1
d_gene: -
abundance: few
CDR3aa: CSARDIQIYNEQFF
CDR3nt: TGCAGTGCTAGAGACATTCAGATATACAATGAGCAGTTCTTC

v_gene: TRBV5-1
j_gene: TRBJ2-7
d_gene: -
abundance: -
CDR3aa: CASSLDRVDEQYF
CDR3nt: TGCGCCAGCAGCTTGGACAGGGTTGACGAGCAGTACTTC

v_gene: TRBV18
j_gene: TRBJ2-1
d_gene: TRBD2
abundance: few
CDR3aa: CASSRRRTSGKNNEQFF
CDR3nt: TGTGCCAGCTCACGGCGCAGGACTAGCGGGAAAAACAATGAGCAGTTCTTC

v_gene: TRBV5-5
j_gene: TRBJ2-5
d_gene: -
abundance: -
CDR3aa: CASNLGDQETQYF
CDR3nt: TGTGCCAGCAACTTAGGGGACCAAGAGACCCAGTACTTC

v_gene: TRBV5-1
j_gene: TRBJ1-2
d_gene: -
abundance: few
CDR3aa: CASSLDQGGGYTF
CDR3nt: TGCGCCAGCAGCTTGGACCAGGGAGGCGGCTACACCTTC

v_gene: TRBV12-3/TRBV12-4
j_gene: TRBJ1-6
d_gene: TRBD1
abundance: -
CDR3aa: CASSLLDRDGSPLHF
CDR3nt: TGTGCCAGCAGTTTACTGGACAGGGATGGCTCACCCCTCCACTTT

v_gene: TRBV7-2
j_gene: TRBJ2-1
d_gene: TRBD2
abundance: many
CDR3aa: CASSFSLAGPLSRQFF
CDR3nt: TGTGCCAGCAGCTTCTCACTAGCGGGCCCCTTGAGCCGGCAGTTCTTC

v_gene: TRBV20-1
j_gene: TRBJ2-5
d_gene: -
abundance: -
CDR3aa: CSAQDFQETQYF
CDR3nt: TGCAGTGCTCAGGATTTCCAAGAGACCCAGTACTTC

v_gene: TRBV20-1
j_gene: TRBJ1-4
d_gene: -
abundance: -
CDR3aa: CSASAPPDGKLFF
CDR3nt: TGCAGTGCTAGTGCCCCCCCGGATGGAAAACTGTTTTTT

v_gene: TRBV29-1
j_gene: TRBJ1-2
d_gene: TRBD1
abundance: few
CDR3aa: CSVSGGTVEGGYTF
CDR3nt: TGCAGCGTTTCAGGAGGGACAGTTGAAGGTGGCTACACCTTC

v_gene: TRBV7-8
j_gene: TRBJ2-3
d_gene: TRBD2
abundance: few
CDR3aa: CASSSYGLAGLTDTQYF
CDR3nt: TGTGCCAGCAGCTCGTACGGGCTAGCGGGGCTCACAGATACGCAGTATTTT

v_gene: TRBV7-9
j_gene: TRBJ2-1
d_gene: -
abundance: few
CDR3aa: CASSFLGGGPYNEQFF
CDR3nt: TGTGCCAGCAGCTTTCTAGGGGGGGGGCCCTACAATGAGCAGTTCTTC

v_gene: TRBV6-5
j_gene: TRBJ1-2
d_gene: -
abundance: -
CDR3aa: CAIRTVNYGYTF
CDR3nt: TGTGCTATCCGGACAGTCAACTATGGCTACACCTTC

v_gene: TRBV20-1
j_gene: TRBJ2-7
d_gene: TRBD2
abundance: -
CDR3aa: CSVPGGSRRYEQYF
CDR3nt: TGCAGTGTCCCGGGGGGGAGTAGGCGCTACGAGCAGTACTTC

v_gene: TRBV20-1
j_gene: TRBJ2-5
d_gene: TRBD1
abundance: -
CDR3aa: CSATRGPQETQYF
CDR3nt: TGCAGTGCGACCAGGGGGCCCCAAGAGACCCAGTACTTC

v_gene: TRBV7-2
j_gene: TRBJ2-3
d_gene: -
abundance: -
CDR3aa: CASSLDPFVGTDTQYF
CDR3nt: TGTGCCAGCAGCTTAGACCCATTTGTGGGCACAGATACGCAGTATTTT

v_gene: TRBV7-8
j_gene: TRBJ2-2
d_gene: -
abundance: -
CDR3aa: CASSPTIFPTGELFF
CDR3nt: TGTGCCAGCAGCCCCACAATTTTCCCTACCGGGGAGCTGTTTTTT

v_gene: TRBV12-3/TRBV12-4
j_gene: TRBJ1-1
d_gene: -
abundance: -
CDR3aa: CASSFFGPPEAFF
CDR3nt: TGTGCCAGCAGTTTCTTCGGGCCCCCTGAAGCTTTCTTT

v_gene: TRBV6-1
j_gene: TRBJ1-1
d_gene: TRBD1
abundance: few
CDR3aa: CASRGTGYTEAFF
CDR3nt: TGTGCCAGCAGGGGGACAGGGTACACTGAAGCTTTCTTT

v_gene: TRBV7-7
j_gene: TRBJ2-7
d_gene: TRBD2
abundance: -
CDR3aa: CASSNGLAGFYEQYF
CDR3nt: TGTGCCAGCAGCAACGGACTAGCGGGATTCTACGAGCAGTACTTC

v_gene: TRBV24-1
j_gene: TRBJ2-1
d_gene: -
abundance: -
CDR3aa: CATSDLEGGVDEQFF
CDR3nt: TGTGCCACCAGTGATCTGGAGGGTGGGGTCGATGAGCAGTTCTTC

v_gene: TRBV20-1
j_gene: TRBJ2-5
d_gene: -
abundance: few
CDR3aa: CSATRVLFNDETQYF
CDR3nt: TGCAGTGCTACCCGAGTACTGTTTAACGACGAGACCCAGTACTTC

v_gene: TRBV5-1
j_gene: TRBJ1-2
d_gene: TRBD1
abundance: few
CDR3aa: CASSFAGGSNYGYTF
CDR3nt: TGCGCCAGTAGCTTCGCAGGGGGTAGTAACTATGGCTACACCTTC

v_gene: TRBV24-1
j_gene: TRBJ2-3
d_gene: -
abundance: -
CDR3aa: CATSDPTSPRQYF
CDR3nt: TGTGCCACCAGTGACCCCACTAGCCCTAGGCAGTATTTT

v_gene: TRBV7-9
j_gene: TRBJ2-3
d_gene: -
abundance: few
CDR3aa: CASSLPDGGTDTQYF
CDR3nt: TGTGCCAGCAGCTTGCCTGATGGAGGCACAGATACGCAGTATTTT

v_gene: TRBV20-1
j_gene: TRBJ1-1
d_gene: -
abundance: few
CDR3aa: CSASQGREAFF
CDR3nt: TGCAGTGCTAGCCAGGGTAGAGAAGCTTTCTTT

v_gene: TRBV18
j_gene: TRBJ2-2
d_gene: -
abundance: -
CDR3aa: CASSGSRTGELFF
CDR3nt: TGTGCCAGCTCTGGATCTAGGACCGGGGAGCTGTTTTTT

v_gene: TRBV5-1
j_gene: TRBJ1-6
d_gene: -
abundance: -
CDR3aa: CASSVGTPNSPLHF
CDR3nt: TGCGCCAGCAGCGTCGGGACACCGAATTCACCCCTCCACTTT

v_gene: TRBV7-9
j_gene: TRBJ1-2
d_gene: TRBD1
abundance: few
CDR3aa: CASSRFRDSYGYTF
CDR3nt: TGTGCCAGCAGCCGATTCCGGGACAGCTATGGCTACACCTTC

v_gene: TRBV5-1
j_gene: TRBJ2-5
d_gene: TRBD1
abundance: -
CDR3aa: CASSWTGTAQETQYF
CDR3nt: TGCGCCAGCAGCTGGACCGGGACAGCTCAAGAGACCCAGTACTTC

v_gene: TRBV6-5
j_gene: TRBJ2-1
d_gene: TRBD2
abundance: few
CDR3aa: CASSYFPSRGGRAREQFF
CDR3nt: TGTGCCAGCAGTTACTTCCCCTCCCGGGGCGGGAGGGCCCGTGAGCAGTTCTTC

v_gene: TRBV12-2
j_gene: TRBJ2-5
d_gene: -
abundance: -
CDR3aa: CASRPKSQETQYF
CDR3nt: TGTGCAAGTCGCCCGAAATCCCAAGAGACCCAGTACTTC

v_gene: TRBV20-1
j_gene: TRBJ2-2
d_gene: TRBD2
abundance: few
CDR3aa: CSARRLAGGYTGELFF
CDR3nt: TGCAGTGCTAGAAGGCTAGCGGGAGGGTACACCGGGGAGCTGTTTTTT

v_gene: TRBV24-1
j_gene: TRBJ2-2
d_gene: TRBD2
abundance: -
CDR3aa: CATPGTSGWDWRPAGELFF
CDR3nt: TGTGCCACCCCTGGGACTAGCGGGTGGGACTGGAGGCCGGCCGGGGAGCTGTTTTTT

v_gene: TRBV30
j_gene: TRBJ1-4
d_gene: TRBD1
abundance: -
CDR3aa: CAWSPGAGGSEKLFF
CDR3nt: TGTGCCTGGAGTCCAGGGGCAGGGGGGAGTGAAAAACTGTTTTTT

v_gene: TRBV7-2
j_gene: TRBJ1-5
d_gene: -
abundance: -
CDR3aa: CASGPLGSYNQPQHF
CDR3nt: TGTGCCAGCGGCCCTCTTGGCAGTTACAATCAGCCCCAGCATTTT

v_gene: TRBV6-5
j_gene: TRBJ1-6
d_gene: -
abundance: -
CDR3aa: CASSYGQINSPLHF
CDR3nt: TGTGCCAGCAGTTACGGCCAGATTAATTCACCCCTCCACTTT

v_gene: TRBV7-8
j_gene: TRBJ2-7
d_gene: TRBD2
abundance: few
CDR3aa: CASSQRGGAGVLGEQYF
CDR3nt: TGTGCCAGCAGCCAACGAGGAGGCGCGGGAGTATTGGGCGAGCAGTACTTC

v_gene: TRBV10-3
j_gene: TRBJ1-1
d_gene: -
abundance: -
CDR3aa: CAIAGSANTEAFF
CDR3nt: TGTGCCATCGCCGGCAGCGCGAACACTGAAGCTTTCTTT

v_gene: TRBV10-3
j_gene: TRBJ2-2
d_gene: TRBD2
abundance: -
CDR3aa: CAINLKLAGGTGELFF
CDR3nt: TGTGCCATCAATTTGAAACTAGCGGGAGGTACCGGGGAGCTGTTTTTT

v_gene: TRBV10-2
j_gene: TRBJ1-4
d_gene: -
abundance: few
CDR3aa: CASSTRGSNEKLFF
CDR3nt: TGCGCCAGCAGTACCAGGGGTTCTAATGAAAAACTGTTTTTT

v_gene: TRBV9
j_gene: TRBJ2-2
d_gene: -
abundance: -
CDR3aa: CASSVDSMTGELFF
CDR3nt: TGTGCCAGCAGCGTAGACAGTATGACCGGGGAGCTGTTTTTT

v_gene: TRBV5-5
j_gene: TRBJ1-2
d_gene: -
abundance: few
CDR3aa: CASSLDGGYGYTF
CDR3nt: TGTGCCAGCAGCTTGGACGGTGGCTATGGCTACACCTTC

v_gene: TRBV5-1
j_gene: TRBJ1-1
d_gene: TRBD1
abundance: many
CDR3aa: CASREGAVWKTEAFF
CDR3nt: TGCGCCAGCAGGGAGGGGGCTGTATGGAAAACTGAAGCTTTCTTT

v_gene: TRBV7-9
j_gene: TRBJ1-4
d_gene: TRBD1
abundance: -
CDR3aa: CATTDRTGEKLFF
CDR3nt: TGTGCCACGACCGACCGGACAGGGGAAAAACTGTTTTTT

v_gene: TRBV3-1
j_gene: TRBJ2-1
d_gene: -
abundance: -
CDR3aa: CASSHGSGEQFF
CDR3nt: TGTGCCAGCAGTCACGGGTCAGGAGAGCAGTTCTTC

v_gene: TRBV29-1
j_gene: TRBJ2-1
d_gene: TRBD2
abundance: -
CDR3aa: CSVGTSGSHEQFF
CDR3nt: TGCAGCGTTGGAACTAGCGGGAGCCATGAGCAGTTCTTC

v_gene: TRBV27
j_gene: TRBJ2-3
d_gene: -
abundance: few
CDR3aa: CASASRAGNTDTQYF
CDR3nt: TGTGCCAGCGCATCCCGGGCCGGGAACACAGATACGCAGTATTTT

v_gene: TRBV7-9
j_gene: TRBJ1-1
d_gene: -
abundance: few
CDR3aa: CASSQQGLNTEAFF
CDR3nt: TGTGCCAGCAGCCAACAGGGCTTGAACACTGAAGCTTTCTTT

v_gene: TRBV12-3/TRBV12-4
j_gene: TRBJ1-2
d_gene: -
abundance: few
CDR3aa: CASSFREGGYGYTF
CDR3nt: TGTGCCAGCAGTTTTCGGGAGGGGGGCTATGGCTACACCTTC